A single sample is the source of the 7 T cell receptor beta chains below, sequenced in a study of OX40 agonist ivuxolimab in advanced cancers. Clones were sequenced by immunoSEQ multiplex PCR, and TCRdb holds only the in-frame ones, with some missing. The table includes tens of thousands of clones, around 90% detected once. The specimen comprised CD4+ or CD8+ T cells sorted from blood, sampled in a trial of the OX40 agonist ivuxolimab. The source of these receptors is an adult with an advanced solid tumor such as melanoma, head and neck, liver or kidney cancer.

In its sample, this clone was seen once. CDR3 residues: CASSVGSSYQPQHF. The CDR3 nucleotides are TGTGCCAGCAGCGTAGGGTCCAGTTATCAGCCCCAGCATTTT. The rearrangement links TRBV9 to TRBJ1-5; no reliable D call. Germline V gives CDR1 SGDLS, CDR2 YYNGEE. Trimming took off 0 bases at V and 5 bases at J, with 9 bases between the two ends. The CDR3 has 14 residues. Together with reference TRBV9 and TRBJ1-5, the CDR3 gives the full variable domain: DSGVTQTPKHLITATGQRVTLRCSPRSGDLSVYWYQQSLDQGLQFLIQYYNGEERAKGNILERFSAQQFPDLHSELNLSSLELGDSALYFCASSVGSSYQPQHFGDGTRLSIL.

The chain employs TRBV10-3 and TRBJ1-1; a possible D gene is TRBD1 (5 bases). The V gene's germline CDR1 is ENHRY and CDR2 SYGVKD. There are 11 residues in the CDR3. V gave up 0 bases and J gave up 11 bases, with 7 bases separating them. In DNA form, the CDR3 reads TGTGCCATCAGTGAGTCAGGGACGGCTTTCTTT. Encoded protein: CAISESGTAFF.

The sample holds one count of this clone. The V and J genes are TRBV14 and TRBJ2-7, with no clear D. V lost 0 bases and J 3 bases, leaving 9 bases between the germline ends. This CDR3 has 14 residues. Germline loops: CDR1 SGHDN, CDR2 FVKESK. Here the CDR3 reads CASSQDHSNYEQYF. The CDR3 DNA reads as TGTGCCAGCAGCCAAGATCACTCAAACTACGAGCAGTACTTC.

The V call is TRBV12-5, the J call TRBJ1-1; D uncertain. The CDR3 runs 13 residues. V was clipped by 6 bases and J by 6 bases, with 14 bases between them. CDR1 and CDR2 from the germline V gene are LGHNT and FRNRAP. The CDR3 DNA is TGTGCTAGTGGGGCCTCCGTGCAGGCTGAAGCTTTCTTT. This encodes CASGASVQAEAFF.

The chain uses TRBV28 and TRBJ1-2, with 8 bases matching TRBD1. The germline V gene encodes CDR1 MDHEN and CDR2 SYDVKM. V lost 8 bases, J lost 8 bases, and 10 bases stayed unmatched. CDR3 length: 13 amino acids. This CDR3 reads CASVNGQGRGYTF. CDR3 coding DNA: TGTGCCAGCGTCAATGGACAGGGCCGAGGCTACACCTTC.

The chain employs TRBV9 and TRBJ2-1; no reliable D call. Germline loops: CDR1 SGDLS, CDR2 YYNGEE. Trimming shortened V by 3 bases and J by 0 bases, and 10 bases separated the two germline ends. The CDR3 has 15 amino acids. The CDR3 DNA follows: TGTGCCAGCAGCGCGTTCCTGAGCTCCTACAATGAGCAGTTCTTC. Protein sequence: CASSAFLSSYNEQFF.

This sequence joins TRBV5-1 and TRBJ2-1, with 9 bases aligning to TRBD2. The length of the CDR3 is 16 residues. After removal of 0 bases from V and 6 bases from J, the junction contained 7 bases not matched to a gene. Germline CDR1 SGHRS, CDR2 YFSETQ. This CDR3 reads CASSLAPAGGPNEQFF. The CDR3, as DNA: TGCGCCAGCAGCTTGGCCCCAGCGGGAGGACCCAATGAGCAGTTCTTC.